This paragraph covers one T cell receptor (beta chain) sequence. This record comes from a study of shared clonotypes between healthy human individuals. Study details: Per donor, three plates held CD4 naive cells, three held CD4 memory, two held CD8 naive and one held CD8 memory.

V lost 3 bases and J lost 3, with 9 bases in between. CDR1 SNHLY and CDR2 FYNNEI come from the germline V gene. The CDR3 covers 13 residues. Naive-designated CD8 cells lacked CD45RO, were positively enriched for CCR7, and omitted terminally differentiated effector memory CD45RA+ cells. Sorted-subset replicate PCRs used 200 ng of genomic DNA. This amount corresponded to 33,000 or so T cell genomes. The repertoire was sequenced with immunoSEQ multiplex PCR; TCRdb's copy has only in-frame clones and lacks some. The sample has roughly 1,800,000 clones, about 95% seen once; the top ten hold 1% to 1.5%. The source material was naive CD8+ T cells sorted from blood. The TCR sequence derives from a man aged 18 to 30 in good health. The gene calls are TRBV2 and TRBJ2-7; tentatively, D is TRBD1 (5 bases). This chain's CDR3 is CASSEGPFYEQYF. The CDR3, as DNA: TGTGCCAGCAGTGAGGGGCCCTTCTACGAGCAGTACTTC.